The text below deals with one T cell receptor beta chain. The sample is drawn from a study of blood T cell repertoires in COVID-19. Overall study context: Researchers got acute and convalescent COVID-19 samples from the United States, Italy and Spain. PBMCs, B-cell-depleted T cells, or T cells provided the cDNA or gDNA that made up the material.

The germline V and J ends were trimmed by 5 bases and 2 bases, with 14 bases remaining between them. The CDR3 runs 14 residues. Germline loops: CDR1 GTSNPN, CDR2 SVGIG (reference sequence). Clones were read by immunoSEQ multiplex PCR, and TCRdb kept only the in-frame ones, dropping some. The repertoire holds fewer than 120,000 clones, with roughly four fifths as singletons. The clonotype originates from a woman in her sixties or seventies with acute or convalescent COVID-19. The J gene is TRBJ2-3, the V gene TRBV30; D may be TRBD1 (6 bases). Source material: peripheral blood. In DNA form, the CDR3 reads TGTGCCTGGGGAAGGGGGACAAACACAGATACGCAGTATTTT. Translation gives CAWGRGTNTDTQYF.